The 26 T cell receptor beta chains in this list originate from one sample, sequenced in a study of blood T cell repertoires in COVID-19. Assay: immunoSEQ multiplex PCR; the TCRdb copy retains only in-frame clones and omits some. The sample yields about 180,000 clones, approximately 86% seen once. The material sequenced was peripheral blood. The receptors were gathered from a man aged 45-65 years with active or convalescent COVID-19.

The chain carries TRBV14 and TRBJ1-2, with D perhaps matching TRBD1 (6 bases). The V and J ends lost 0 bases and 8 bases respectively, with 13 bases between them. Germline V gene sequence: CDR1 SGHDN, CDR2 FVKESK. The CDR3 is 14 amino acids. CDR3 sequence reads: CASSQEGTFLGYTF. The DNA for the CDR3 is TGTGCCAGCAGCCAAGAGGGGACATTCTTGGGCTACACCTTC.

The J gene is TRBJ2-7, the V gene TRBV6-2 or TRBV6-3, with TRBD2 as a possible D gene (5 bases). The CDR3 covers 15 residues. Between the trimmed V and J ends, which lost 6 bases and 3 bases, there was a span of 18 bases. The germline CDR1 and CDR2 sequences are MNHEY and SVGEGT. CDR3 nucleotides: TGTGCCAGCAGCCAGACGGGATCCCAAAACTACGAGCAGTACTTC. It yields the protein CASSQTGSQNYEQYF.

As DNA, the CDR3 is TGTGCCAGCAGCGTAGCGGACAGCTCCTACGAGCAGTACTTC. This translates into CASSVADSSYEQYF. The V gene is TRBV9, the J gene TRBJ2-7; D possibly corresponds to TRBD1 (6 bases). This CDR3 comprises 14 residues. The ends were cut back, 0 bases at V and 0 bases at J, with 7 bases in the middle. CDR1 and CDR2 from the germline V gene are SGDLS and YYNGEE. The whole variable domain, filled in from reference TRBV9 and TRBJ2-7, reads DSGVTQTPKHLITATGQRVTLRCSPRSGDLSVYWYQQSLDQGLQFLIQYYNGEERAKGNILERFSAQQFPDLHSELNLSSLELGDSALYFCASSVADSSYEQYFGPGTRLTVT.

CDR3 sequence (DNA): TGTGCCAGCAGTTACCGGGGCGGGGACACCATATATTTT. Its translation: CASSYRGGDTIYF. The rearrangement uses TRBV6-5 and TRBJ1-3; tentative D call: TRBD1 (5 bases). The CDR3 is made up of 13 amino acids. Trimming shortened V by 2 bases and J by 8 bases, and 10 bases separated the two germline ends. The V gene's germline CDR1 is MNHEY and CDR2 SVGAGI.

This clone was seen a handful of times. V usage is TRBV3-1 (or the pseudogene TRBV3-2) and J usage is TRBJ1-2; weak D call: TRBD1 (6 bases). V lost 4 bases and J lost 2, with 17 bases in between. The CDR3 contains 16 residues. Germline CDR1 LGHDT, CDR2 YNNKEL (reference sequence). This chain's CDR3 is CASSPVLAGANYGYTF. The CDR3, as DNA: TGTGCCAGCAGCCCCGTTTTGGCGGGGGCGAACTATGGCTACACCTTC.

This chain connects TRBV27 to TRBJ2-1; the match to TRBD1 covers 7 bases. V lost 3 bases, J lost 7 bases, and 3 bases stayed unmatched. CDR1 is MNHEY and CDR2 is SMNVEV in the germline V gene (reference sequence). CDR3 length: 13 residues. In nucleotides, the CDR3 is TGTGCCAGCAGTTTGACAGGGCGGAATGAGCAGTTCTTC. Residues: CASSLTGRNEQFF.

CDR3 in amino acids: CASSPERSSGNTIYF. CDR3 sequence (DNA): TGTGCCAGCAGCCCGGAGCGGAGCTCTGGAAACACCATATATTTT. V and J are TRBV4-2 and TRBJ1-3; the D is unclear. This CDR3 has 15 amino acids. Germline CDR1 is LGHNA and CDR2 is YNFKEQ. The V end was cut by 4 bases, the J end by 0 bases, with 10 bases between.

The rearrangement uses TRBV30 and TRBJ2-1; TRBD2 matches at 14 bases. Germline V gene data show CDR1 as GTSNPN and CDR2 as SVGIG (reference sequence). V was clipped by 3 bases and J by 0 bases; unmatched bases: 13. The CDR3 is made up of 20 amino acids. CDR3 nucleotide sequence: TGTGCCTGGAGGATGAGACTAGCGGGAGGGCCTTTGAGCTCCTACAATGAGCAGTTCTTC. Protein: CAWRMRLAGGPLSSYNEQFF.

The chain combines TRBV9 with TRBJ1-5, with TRBD1 as a possible D gene (6 bases). The CDR3 covers 15 residues. Trimming took off 3 bases at V and 8 bases at J, with 18 bases between the two ends. CDR1 and CDR2 from the germline V gene are SGDLS and YYNGEE. The DNA for the CDR3 is TGTGCCAGCAGCGCAGCGGGGGCTTCTGGGGAGCCCCAGCATTTT. Its translation is CASSAAGASGEPQHF.

This chain connects TRBV10-3 to TRBJ2-1; 14 nucleotides align to TRBD2. The CDR3 has 18 residues. J lost 5 bases, V lost 3 bases, and 9 bases had no gene match. CDR1 is ENHRY and CDR2 is SYGVKD in the germline V gene. The CDR3 DNA reads TGTGCCATCAGTGAATTTGGGGGACTAGCGGGAGTCAACAATGAGCAGTTCTTC. It is translated as CAISEFGGLAGVNNEQFF.

The gene calls are TRBV5-1 and TRBJ1-4; 7 positions agree with TRBD1. CDR1 is SGHRS, CDR2 YFSETQ, per germline. The junction had 6 bases not matched to a gene; V was cut back by 0 bases and J by 7 bases. The CDR3 is 15 amino acids. CDR3 DNA: TGCGCCAGCAGCTTGGAAGGGGGCCTCGGTGAAAAACTGTTTTTT. Its protein product is CASSLEGGLGEKLFF.

This clone was seen a single time. The chain has TRBV6-5 and TRBJ2-7; D remains ambiguous. Per germline, CDR1 MNHEY and CDR2 SVGAGI. Trimming pared 3 bases from V and 3 bases from J, leaving 12 bases between. The CDR3 totals 14 residues. The CDR3 sequence is CASSYLAGNYEQYF. In nucleotides, the CDR3 is TGTGCCAGCAGTTATTTGGCAGGAAACTACGAGCAGTACTTC.

This sequence joins TRBV29-1 and TRBJ1-1; unclear D gene. Germline CDR1 and CDR2: SQVTM and ANQGSEA. The CDR3 sequence is 10 residues long. V lost 7 bases and J lost 0, with 3 bases in between. CDR3 in DNA: TGCAGCGCCATGAACACTGAAGCTTTCTTT. It is translated as CSAMNTEAFF. Together with reference TRBV29-1 and TRBJ1-1, the CDR3 gives the full variable domain: SAVISQKPSRDICQRGTSLTIQCQVDSQVTMMFWYRQQPGQSLTLIATANQGSEATYESGFVIDKFPISRPNLTFSTLTVSNMSPEDSSIYLCSAMNTEAFFGQGTRLTVV.

The chain joins TRBV5-1 to TRBJ1-1; 8 nucleotides align to TRBD1. V gave up 2 bases and J gave up 2 bases; unmatched junction bases: 2. This CDR3 spans 14 amino acids. CDR1 is SGHRS, CDR2 YFSETQ, per germline. This CDR3 reads CASSFDRGNTEAFF. The DNA of the CDR3 is TGCGCCAGCAGCTTTGACAGGGGTAACACTGAAGCTTTCTTT.

The chain uses TRBV4-3 and TRBJ2-1; 7 nucleotides agree with TRBD1. Trimming cost V 2 bases and J 7 bases; bases outside gene matches: 8. Germline V CDR1 and CDR2: LGHNA, YSLEER. The CDR3 is made up of 15 amino acids. The CDR3 DNA is TGCGCCAGCAGCCAACACCACAGGGGAGTTAATGAGCAGTTCTTC. Protein: CASSQHHRGVNEQFF.

This clone has only one observation. The chain has TRBV7-3 and TRBJ2-3; perhaps TRBD1 as D (6 bases). V gave up 4 bases and J gave up 0 bases, with 14 bases separating them. The germline gives CDR1 SGHTA, CDR2 FQGTGA. CDR3 size: 16 residues. CDR3 region: CASSSRTEASTDTQYF. The CDR3 coding sequence is TGTGCCAGCAGCTCCCGGACAGAAGCTAGCACAGATACGCAGTATTTT.

J is TRBJ2-3 and V is TRBV4-3, with D unresolved. Trimming shortened V by 0 bases and J by 5 bases, and 9 bases separated the two germline ends. The germline gives CDR1 LGHNA, CDR2 YSLEER. This CDR3 region has 14 residues. The CDR3 DNA sequence: TGCGCCAGCAGCCAAGAGGCCGGCGGAGATACGCAGTATTTT. Translating it yields CASSQEAGGDTQYF.

The chain joins TRBV4-3 to TRBJ2-1; TRBD1 aligns across 9 bases. The junction had 10 bases not matched to a gene; V was cut back by 5 bases and J by 8 bases. CDR3 length equals 15 residues. Looked up from germline, CDR1 is LGHNA and CDR2 is YSLEER. In DNA, the CDR3 is TGCGCCAGCAGCGGGAGACAGGGGGGTCGTGATGAGCAGTTCTTC. This encodes CASSGRQGGRDEQFF.

This clone was seen just once. CDR3 DNA: TGTGCCAGCAGCTTAGGATTAGCGGGGGTCAGCTCCTACGAGCAGTACTTC. Amino acids: CASSLGLAGVSSYEQYF. The chain recombines TRBV11-3 with TRBJ2-7; TRBD2 agrees at 9 bases. There are 17 residues in the CDR3. V lost 1 base, J lost 0 bases, and 7 bases stayed unmatched. The germline V gene encodes CDR1 SGHNT and CDR2 YENEEA.

Comment on this clone: A read error may account for a junction end that differs from germline. This rearrangement joins TRBV7-7 to TRBJ2-3, with a weak D call TRBD2 (5 bases). Germline CDR1 is SSHAT and CDR2 is FNYEAQ (reference sequence). This CDR3 region has 15 residues. The CDR3 region has the DNA TGTGCTAGCAATCCGTCGGCGGGCGCGTCAGACACGCAGTATTTT. Amino acids: CASNPSAGASDTQYF.

The chain employs TRBV5-1 and TRBJ2-2; 13 positions match TRBD2. CDR1 and CDR2 from the germline V gene are SGHRS and YFSETQ. V trimming: 4 bases; J trimming: 4 bases; junction bases outside the gene matches: 10. The CDR3 totals 18 residues. The CDR3 coding sequence is TGCGCCAGCAGCAAGGAAGGGACTAGCGGGATCACCACCGGGGAGCTGTTTTTT. Protein sequence: CASSKEGTSGITTGELFF.

The gene calls are TRBV30 and TRBJ1-4, with D maybe TRBD1 (6 bases). The CDR3 is 14 residues long. With 7 bases removed from V and 5 bases from J, the gap between germline ends came to 17 bases. Germline V gene data show CDR1 as GTSNPN and CDR2 as SVGIG (reference sequence). The CDR3: CAFVKQGDNEKLFF. The CDR3 DNA follows: TGTGCCTTTGTTAAACAGGGTGACAATGAAAAACTGTTTTTT. The variable domain in full, completed from reference TRBV30 and TRBJ1-4, reads SQTIHQWPATLVQPVGSPLSLECTVEGTSNPNLYWYRQAAGRGLQLLFYSVGIGQISSEVPQNLSASRPQDRQFILSSKKLLLSDSGFYLCAFVKQGDNEKLFFGSGTQLSVL.

The gene calls are TRBV7-8 and TRBJ2-2, with 9 bases lining up with TRBD1. With V trimmed by 5 bases and J by 4 bases, 8 bases remained unmatched. The CDR3 contains 16 residues. Germline values: CDR1 SGHVS, CDR2 FQNEAQ. CDR3 residues: CASSLTTGGGTGELFF. Here the CDR3 DNA reads TGTGCCAGCAGCCTAACAACAGGGGGCGGCACCGGGGAGCTGTTTTTT. The whole variable domain, remainder taken from reference TRBV7-8 and TRBJ2-2, is GAGVSQSPRYKVAKRGQDVALRCDPISGHVSLFWYQQALGQGPEFLTYFQNEAQLDKSGLPSDRFFAERPEGSVSTLKIQRTQQEDSAVYLCASSLTTGGGTGELFFGEGSRLTVL.

This chain uses TRBV6-5 with TRBJ2-4, with 7 nucleotides matching TRBD1. Germline values: CDR1 MNHEY, CDR2 SVGAGI. The CDR3 runs to 15 residues. Germline trimming cut 6 bases from V and 1 base from J; bases unmatched to any gene: 6. The DNA of the CDR3 is TGTGCCAGCAGGGGCTACAGGGGTGCCAAAAACATTCAGTACTTC. It encodes CASRGYRGAKNIQYF.

The genes are TRBV3-1 (or the pseudogene TRBV3-2) and TRBJ2-5, with TRBD2 matching 9 bases. J was trimmed by 4 bases and V by 1 base; bases with no gene match: 4. This CDR3 contains 15 residues. Germline lookup yields CDR1 LGHDT and CDR2 YNNKEL (reference sequence). CDR3: CASSQATSGVETQYF. CDR3 nucleotides: TGTGCCAGCAGCCAAGCGACTAGCGGAGTAGAGACCCAGTACTTC.

This clone was counted at least ten times. The V call is TRBV27, the J call TRBJ1-2, with 9 nucleotides matching TRBD1. The junction had 2 bases not matched to a gene; V was cut back by 3 bases and J by 3 bases. The CDR3 is 14 amino acids. CDR1 MNHEY and CDR2 SMNVEV come from the germline V gene (reference sequence). This chain's CDR3 is CASSLTGGYYGYTF. The CDR3, as DNA: TGTGCCAGCAGTTTGACAGGGGGTTACTATGGCTACACCTTC.